Shown below are 20 T cell receptor beta chains from a single sample sequenced in a study of T-cell reconstitution after alpha-beta-depleted transplantation in children (TCRdb year 2016). The time point label, as the study defines it: day 60 (about 2 months) after transplantation. Per the publication, the treatment or condition label means: allogeneic hematopoietic cell transplantation with graft depleted of TCRalphabeta T cells and CD19 B cells. Library prep was done by PCR. TCRdb names Illumina HiSeq 2500 as the instrument used. Molecular barcoding was employed in the preparation of TCR libraries, with unique molecular identifiers being used to normalize TCRbeta repertoire quantification. TCRdb cleaned the public reads at Q25 with fastp, built clones with MiXCR and kept in-frame beta chains. Rows matching on CDR3 protein sequence are summarized as one entry with the most common DNA and genes. This sample is represented by under 5,500 distinct CDR3 sequences; around 25% of them were singletons. The ten largest account for under 30% of the sample.

Sequenced here: PBMCs, mostly from graft donor cells, sampled 60 days after TCRalphabeta/CD19-depleted stem cell transplant. The receptors shown here come from a boy younger than two who had a stem cell transplant for SCID, so the T cells may come from the graft donor.

This clonotype was detected many times. V usage is TRBV11-2 and J usage is TRBJ2-7; TRBD1 matches 9 bases. The junction had 4 bases not matched to a gene; V was cut back by 5 bases and J by 2 bases. This CDR3 is 14 amino acids long. CDR1 and CDR2 from the germline V gene are SGHAT and FQNNGV. The CDR3 nucleotides read TGTGCCAGCAGCACCGGACAGGGGACCTACGAGCAGTACTTC. Protein: CASSTGQGTYEQYF. Drawing the rest from reference TRBV11-2 and TRBJ2-7, the complete variable domain is EAGVAQSPRYKIIEKRQSVAFWCNPISGHATLYWYQQILGQGPKLLIQFQNNGVVDDSQLPKDRFSAERLKGVDSTLKIQPAKLEDSAVYLCASSTGQGTYEQYFGPGTRLTVT.

Many counts were recorded for this clonotype. The chain couples TRBV6-2 or TRBV6-3 to TRBJ1-1, with D maybe TRBD1 (6 bases). Germline values: CDR1 MNHEY, CDR2 SVGEGT. Deletions cut 7 bases from V and 1 base from J, with 16 bases between. This CDR3 region has 15 residues. The CDR3 sequence: CASTPWGRSNTEAFF. The CDR3 nucleotides are TGTGCCAGCACCCCTTGGGGGCGTTCGAACACTGAAGCTTTCTTT.

This clonotype is labeled as large. This chain connects TRBV3-1 to TRBJ2-2; TRBD2 is a possible D gene (6 bases). The CDR3 is 13 amino acids. Per the germline V gene, CDR1 is LGHDT and CDR2 is YNNKEL (reference sequence). V lost 4 bases, J lost 7 bases, and 10 bases lay in between. CDR3 amino acids: CASSLRGNGELFF. CDR3 sequence (DNA): TGTGCCAGCAGCCTGCGGGGTAACGGGGAGCTGTTTTTT.

The chain combines TRBV21-1 with TRBJ1-5. TRBV21-1 is annotated as a pseudogene. This CDR3 comprises 14 residues. The CDR3 protein is CASSPGPINQPQHF. In DNA form, the CDR3 reads TGTGCCAGCAGCCCTGGGCCCATCAATCAGCCCCAGCATTTT.

In this sample, this clonotype turned up a few times. J is TRBJ1-2 and V is TRBV6-5; maybe TRBD1 (6 bases). The germline V gene has CDR1 MNHEY and CDR2 SVGAGI. This CDR3 comprises 13 residues. The V end lost 3 bases, the J end lost 6 bases, and 11 bases lay between the germline ends. Here the CDR3 reads CASSYSGDHGYTF. The CDR3 region has the DNA TGTGCCAGCAGTTATTCAGGGGACCATGGCTACACCTTC.

This chain connects TRBV10-3 to TRBJ1-2; D gene ambiguous. The V and J ends lost 8 bases and 7 bases respectively, with 17 bases between them. The germline CDR1 and CDR2 sequences are ENHRY and SYGVKD. The CDR3 spans 13 residues. The CDR3 protein is CAIGHGLLCGYTF. The CDR3 DNA reads TGTGCCATCGGCCACGGACTTCTCTGTGGCTACACCTTC.

This clonotype was recorded at least ten times. The V gene is TRBV5-1, the J gene TRBJ1-2; the D gene is possibly TRBD1 (5 bases). The CDR3 has 18 residues. Germline-derived CDR1 and CDR2 are SGHRS and YFSETQ. Trimming removed 1 base from V and 4 bases from J, with 23 bases in between. As DNA, the CDR3 is TGCGCCAGCAGCTTGACCAGGGCGCAGACGACTCGTGGCTATGGCTACACCTTC. It specifies CASSLTRAQTTRGYGYTF.

This clonotype was picked up many times. The V gene is TRBV2, the J gene TRBJ2-5; 8 bases fit TRBD1. The germline V gene encodes CDR1 SNHLY and CDR2 FYNNEI. J gave up 2 bases and V 7 bases, and 6 bases lay outside the gene matches. The CDR3 consists of 14 residues. The CDR3 bases are TGTGCCAGCAAGATCCGGGACAGGCAAGAGACCCAGTACTTC. Translated: CASKIRDRQETQYF.

This clonotype was seen ten or more times. The chain joins TRBV11-2 to TRBJ2-5; D not certain. V dropped 2 bases and J dropped 8 bases, with 15 bases sitting between them. CDR1 and CDR2 from the germline V gene are SGHAT and FQNNGV. The CDR3 loop spans 14 amino acids. The CDR3: CASSLPTAQATQYF. The CDR3 nucleotides are TGTGCCAGCAGCTTACCCACAGCCCAAGCCACCCAGTACTTC.

Ten or more counts support this clonotype. The rearrangement joins TRBV6-5 to TRBJ2-5, with D possibly matching TRBD2 (5 bases). The CDR3 extends over 16 amino acids. The V end lost 2 bases, the J end lost 2 bases, and 15 bases lay between the germline ends. The V gene's germline CDR1 is MNHEY and CDR2 SVGAGI. CDR3 sequence: CASSYAGRQPQETQYF. CDR3 DNA: TGTGCCAGCAGTTACGCGGGCCGGCAGCCACAAGAGACCCAGTACTTC.

This clonotype was recorded at least ten times. The chain has TRBV7-9 and TRBJ2-5, with TRBD2 matching over 9 bases. Germline lookup yields CDR1 SEHNR and CDR2 FQNEAQ (reference sequence). CDR3 length equals 16 residues. V shed 2 bases, J shed 5 bases, and the junction held 9 bases outside the gene matches. Written as DNA, the CDR3 is TGTGCCAGCAGCTTAACTCAGCGGGGGGCCTGTGAGACCCAGTACTTC. Translation gives CASSLTQRGACETQYF.

In regard to this clonotype: This may arise from a read error, as a much more abundant clone is one base away. The CDR3 DNA reads as TGTGCCAGCAGCTTATCGTGGGGGGGGTCGGAAGAGGCCCAGTACTTC. Amino acid sequence: CASSLSWGGSEEAQYF. This chain uses TRBV7-9 with TRBJ2-5; TRBD2 agrees at 7 bases. CDR1 SEHNR and CDR2 FQNEAQ come from the germline V gene (reference sequence). The CDR3 runs 16 residues.

The rearrangement uses TRBV3-1 and TRBJ1-2, with D perhaps TRBD1 (5 bases). V was cut by 10 bases and J by 5 bases, with 29 bases left in between. The CDR3 is 17 amino acids. Per germline, CDR1 LGHDT and CDR2 YNNKEL (reference sequence). Written as DNA, the CDR3 is TGTGCCACCACCAAGCACGCCAGGGCCCGATTTTATTATGGCTACACCTTC. This encodes CATTKHARARFYYGYTF.

This clonotype has ten or more counts. The gene calls are TRBV5-6 and TRBJ2-3, with 7 bases that match TRBD2. V shed 0 bases, J shed 0 bases, and the junction held 4 bases outside the gene matches. The CDR3 runs 16 residues. Germline CDR1 is SGHDT and CDR2 is YYEEEE. The DNA of the CDR3 is TGTGCCAGCAGCTTGGGAGCGGGGTATAGCACAGATACGCAGTATTTT. It yields the protein CASSLGAGYSTDTQYF.

In this sample, this clonotype turned up many times. V usage is TRBV6-2 or TRBV6-3 and J usage is TRBJ2-7; 10 bases are shared with TRBD1. With 7 bases clipped from V and 1 base from J, the junction kept 4 bases outside the gene matches. Germline V gene lookup returns CDR1 MNHEY and CDR2 SVGEGT. CDR3 length: 14 residues. Here the CDR3 DNA reads TGTGCCAGCACCGACAGGGGGCGATCCTACGAGCAGTACTTC. Its protein is CASTDRGRSYEQYF.

This clonotype was detected ten times or more. The V gene is TRBV18, the J gene TRBJ2-7, with 9 bases fitting TRBD1. This CDR3 comprises 16 residues. With V trimmed by 3 bases and J by 4 bases, 10 bases remained unmatched. Germline CDR1 KGHSH, CDR2 LQKENI. CDR3 coding DNA: TGTGCCAGCTCACCTCAGGTGGGACAGGGCTTATACGAGCAGTACTTC. The encoded protein is CASSPQVGQGLYEQYF.

The V gene is TRBV5-8, the J gene TRBJ1-4; no firm D call. This CDR3 comprises 15 residues. The V end lost 4 bases, the J end lost 8 bases, and 18 bases lay between the germline ends. Germline CDR1 and CDR2: SGHTS and YDEGEE. The CDR3 bases are TGTGCCAGCAGCCCTCAAGTAGGGTTTGGGGAAAAACTGTTTTTT. This translates into CASSPQVGFGEKLFF. The whole variable domain, remainder taken from reference TRBV5-8 and TRBJ1-4, is EAGVTQSPTHLIKTRGQQATLRCSPISGHTSVYWYQQALGLGLQFLLWYDEGEERNRGNFPPRFSGRQFPNYSSELNVNALELEDSALYLCASSPQVGFGEKLFFGSGTQLSVL.

Many counts were recorded for this clonotype. The J gene is TRBJ1-5, the V gene TRBV7-9, with 7 bases aligning to TRBD1. From germline, CDR1 is SEHNR and CDR2 FQNEAQ (reference sequence). V trimming: 3 bases; J trimming: 6 bases; junction bases outside the gene matches: 5. The CDR3 sequence is 14 residues long. CDR3 DNA sequence: TGTGCCAGCAGCTTGGACAGGCCCCTTCAGCCCCAGCATTTT. It specifies CASSLDRPLQPQHF.

This clonotype was seen ten or more times. The chain couples TRBV2 to TRBJ2-3; 8 bases are a match to TRBD1. With V trimmed by 4 bases and J by 2 bases, 5 bases remained unmatched. This CDR3 has 15 amino acids. CDR1 is SNHLY and CDR2 is FYNNEI in the germline V gene. This chain's CDR3 is CASSARDRPTDTQYF. In nucleotides, the CDR3 is TGTGCCAGCAGTGCCCGGGACAGGCCCACAGATACGCAGTATTTT.

This clonotype was observed a handful of times. CDR3 sequence (DNA): TGTGCCATGAGCCCCGGGCCCCTTCCCCAGTACTTC. This encodes CAMSPGPLPQYF. This rearrangement joins TRBV28 to TRBJ2-5; the D is unclear. In germline, CDR1 is MDHEN, CDR2 SYDVKM. Trimming removed 10 bases at V and 9 bases at J, with 18 bases between. The CDR3 sequence is 12 residues long.